The 5 T cell receptor beta chains listed next were all sequenced from one sample in a study of T-cell memory formation after mild COVID-19. TCRdb re-called the 5' RACE reads through MiXCR, storing one row per CDR3 protein. Here the sample spans 300,000 to 400,000 distinct CDR3 sequences, around 27% being singletons. Sequencing was done on a sample of PBMCs or a T cell subset sorted from them (not recorded which). The source is an adult woman who had mild COVID-19 (a few samples of this study predate the infection). Cell type and time point are not known.

The DNA for the CDR3 is TGTGCCAGCAGCCCAATGCGGCGGGAGCTTCGCACAGATACGCAGTATTTT. Amino acid sequence: CASSPMRRELRTDTQYF. The gene calls are TRBV7-8 and TRBJ2-3; 7 bases agree with TRBD2. CDR1 is SGHVS and CDR2 is FQNEAQ in the germline V gene. This CDR3 has 17 amino acids. The J segment lost 1 base and the V segment lost 5 bases, leaving 12 bases of the junction unmatched.

This clonotype has more than one count but fewer than ten. This chain links TRBV4-1 with TRBJ1-1; 10 bases are shared with TRBD1. V lost 4 bases and J lost 1; bases outside the gene matches: 6. Germline V gene lookup returns CDR1 MGHRA and CDR2 YSYEKL. This CDR3 is 16 amino acids long. The CDR3 loop is CASSLRDRGSNTEAFF. The CDR3 bases are TGCGCCAGCAGCCTCCGGGACAGGGGTTCGAACACTGAAGCTTTCTTT.

V usage is TRBV4-2 and J usage is TRBJ2-7; no firm D call. The V gene lost 1 base and the J gene lost 6 bases, with 7 bases spanning the gap. Germline V CDR1 and CDR2: LGHNA, YNFKEQ. The CDR3 contains 12 residues. The CDR3 reads CASSQARSEQYF. CDR3 DNA: TGTGCCAGCAGCCAAGCTAGATCCGAGCAGTACTTC.

The CDR3 nucleotides read TGTGCCAGCAGCCGGGGACAGGATCTCTACGAGCAGTACTTC. Protein sequence: CASSRGQDLYEQYF. The chain couples TRBV5-6 to TRBJ2-7; 8 bases align to TRBD1. CDR3 length: 14 residues. The V gene end was trimmed by 4 bases and the J gene end by 3 bases; junction bases not matched to a gene: 6. Germline CDR1 and CDR2: SGHDT and YYEEEE.

Only a few counts were recorded for this clonotype. V is TRBV6-5 and J is TRBJ2-2; D not resolved. V gave up 2 bases and J gave up 5 bases, with 6 bases separating them. Germline V CDR1 and CDR2: MNHEY, SVGAGI. The CDR3 length is 13 residues. The CDR3 spells CASSYDGTGELFF. The CDR3 DNA reads as TGTGCCAGCAGTTACGACGGGACCGGGGAGCTGTTTTTT.